This T cell receptor (beta chain) was profiled in a study of cytomegalovirus exposure and HLA in healthy donors. Researchers ran the PCR with 60 Vbeta and 13 Jbeta primers. Method: immunoSEQ multiplex PCR; TCRdb's copy keeps in-frame clones and lacks some. This table holds around 180,000 clones, 84% found once. With 4 bases removed from V and 0 bases from J, the gap between germline ends came to 10 bases. Germline V gene sequence: CDR1 SNHLY, CDR2 FYNNEI. The CDR3 length is 15 residues. Sequenced sample: PBMCs. The TCR originated in a boy aged 5-17 years in good health and CMV-seronegative. The chain employs TRBV2 and TRBJ2-1; TRBD2 might be the D (6 bases). The CDR3 loop reads CASSVTGSSYNEQFF. In DNA form, the CDR3 reads TGTGCCAGCAGTGTGACCGGGAGCTCCTACAATGAGCAGTTCTTC.